This TCR beta chain comes out of a study of glioma-infiltrating T cells after dendritic cell vaccination. Study conclusions and caveats: TCR clonality showed no direct relationship with survival.

Blood PBMC samples: pre-vaccination, two weeks post third vaccination, and at tumor progression. The protocol was immunoSEQ multiplex PCR, while the TCRdb copy is restricted to in-frame clones and leaves out a portion. The sample has 90,000 to 100,000 clones, 79% seen once. Germline V lookup: CDR1 SEHNR, CDR2 FQNEAQ (reference sequence). V was trimmed by 1 base and J by 2 bases, leaving 10 bases between them. This CDR3 is 15 amino acids long. Details on this clone: Its specificity is unknown.

The material was blood, obtained before dendritic cell vaccination. The sequence was obtained from a human donor with glioblastoma. This sequence joins TRBV7-9 and TRBJ2-3, with D hard to call. The CDR3 DNA reads as TGTGCCAGCAGCTTAGTCAGGCCCTACACAGATACGCAGTATTTT. It codes for CASSLVRPYTDTQYF.